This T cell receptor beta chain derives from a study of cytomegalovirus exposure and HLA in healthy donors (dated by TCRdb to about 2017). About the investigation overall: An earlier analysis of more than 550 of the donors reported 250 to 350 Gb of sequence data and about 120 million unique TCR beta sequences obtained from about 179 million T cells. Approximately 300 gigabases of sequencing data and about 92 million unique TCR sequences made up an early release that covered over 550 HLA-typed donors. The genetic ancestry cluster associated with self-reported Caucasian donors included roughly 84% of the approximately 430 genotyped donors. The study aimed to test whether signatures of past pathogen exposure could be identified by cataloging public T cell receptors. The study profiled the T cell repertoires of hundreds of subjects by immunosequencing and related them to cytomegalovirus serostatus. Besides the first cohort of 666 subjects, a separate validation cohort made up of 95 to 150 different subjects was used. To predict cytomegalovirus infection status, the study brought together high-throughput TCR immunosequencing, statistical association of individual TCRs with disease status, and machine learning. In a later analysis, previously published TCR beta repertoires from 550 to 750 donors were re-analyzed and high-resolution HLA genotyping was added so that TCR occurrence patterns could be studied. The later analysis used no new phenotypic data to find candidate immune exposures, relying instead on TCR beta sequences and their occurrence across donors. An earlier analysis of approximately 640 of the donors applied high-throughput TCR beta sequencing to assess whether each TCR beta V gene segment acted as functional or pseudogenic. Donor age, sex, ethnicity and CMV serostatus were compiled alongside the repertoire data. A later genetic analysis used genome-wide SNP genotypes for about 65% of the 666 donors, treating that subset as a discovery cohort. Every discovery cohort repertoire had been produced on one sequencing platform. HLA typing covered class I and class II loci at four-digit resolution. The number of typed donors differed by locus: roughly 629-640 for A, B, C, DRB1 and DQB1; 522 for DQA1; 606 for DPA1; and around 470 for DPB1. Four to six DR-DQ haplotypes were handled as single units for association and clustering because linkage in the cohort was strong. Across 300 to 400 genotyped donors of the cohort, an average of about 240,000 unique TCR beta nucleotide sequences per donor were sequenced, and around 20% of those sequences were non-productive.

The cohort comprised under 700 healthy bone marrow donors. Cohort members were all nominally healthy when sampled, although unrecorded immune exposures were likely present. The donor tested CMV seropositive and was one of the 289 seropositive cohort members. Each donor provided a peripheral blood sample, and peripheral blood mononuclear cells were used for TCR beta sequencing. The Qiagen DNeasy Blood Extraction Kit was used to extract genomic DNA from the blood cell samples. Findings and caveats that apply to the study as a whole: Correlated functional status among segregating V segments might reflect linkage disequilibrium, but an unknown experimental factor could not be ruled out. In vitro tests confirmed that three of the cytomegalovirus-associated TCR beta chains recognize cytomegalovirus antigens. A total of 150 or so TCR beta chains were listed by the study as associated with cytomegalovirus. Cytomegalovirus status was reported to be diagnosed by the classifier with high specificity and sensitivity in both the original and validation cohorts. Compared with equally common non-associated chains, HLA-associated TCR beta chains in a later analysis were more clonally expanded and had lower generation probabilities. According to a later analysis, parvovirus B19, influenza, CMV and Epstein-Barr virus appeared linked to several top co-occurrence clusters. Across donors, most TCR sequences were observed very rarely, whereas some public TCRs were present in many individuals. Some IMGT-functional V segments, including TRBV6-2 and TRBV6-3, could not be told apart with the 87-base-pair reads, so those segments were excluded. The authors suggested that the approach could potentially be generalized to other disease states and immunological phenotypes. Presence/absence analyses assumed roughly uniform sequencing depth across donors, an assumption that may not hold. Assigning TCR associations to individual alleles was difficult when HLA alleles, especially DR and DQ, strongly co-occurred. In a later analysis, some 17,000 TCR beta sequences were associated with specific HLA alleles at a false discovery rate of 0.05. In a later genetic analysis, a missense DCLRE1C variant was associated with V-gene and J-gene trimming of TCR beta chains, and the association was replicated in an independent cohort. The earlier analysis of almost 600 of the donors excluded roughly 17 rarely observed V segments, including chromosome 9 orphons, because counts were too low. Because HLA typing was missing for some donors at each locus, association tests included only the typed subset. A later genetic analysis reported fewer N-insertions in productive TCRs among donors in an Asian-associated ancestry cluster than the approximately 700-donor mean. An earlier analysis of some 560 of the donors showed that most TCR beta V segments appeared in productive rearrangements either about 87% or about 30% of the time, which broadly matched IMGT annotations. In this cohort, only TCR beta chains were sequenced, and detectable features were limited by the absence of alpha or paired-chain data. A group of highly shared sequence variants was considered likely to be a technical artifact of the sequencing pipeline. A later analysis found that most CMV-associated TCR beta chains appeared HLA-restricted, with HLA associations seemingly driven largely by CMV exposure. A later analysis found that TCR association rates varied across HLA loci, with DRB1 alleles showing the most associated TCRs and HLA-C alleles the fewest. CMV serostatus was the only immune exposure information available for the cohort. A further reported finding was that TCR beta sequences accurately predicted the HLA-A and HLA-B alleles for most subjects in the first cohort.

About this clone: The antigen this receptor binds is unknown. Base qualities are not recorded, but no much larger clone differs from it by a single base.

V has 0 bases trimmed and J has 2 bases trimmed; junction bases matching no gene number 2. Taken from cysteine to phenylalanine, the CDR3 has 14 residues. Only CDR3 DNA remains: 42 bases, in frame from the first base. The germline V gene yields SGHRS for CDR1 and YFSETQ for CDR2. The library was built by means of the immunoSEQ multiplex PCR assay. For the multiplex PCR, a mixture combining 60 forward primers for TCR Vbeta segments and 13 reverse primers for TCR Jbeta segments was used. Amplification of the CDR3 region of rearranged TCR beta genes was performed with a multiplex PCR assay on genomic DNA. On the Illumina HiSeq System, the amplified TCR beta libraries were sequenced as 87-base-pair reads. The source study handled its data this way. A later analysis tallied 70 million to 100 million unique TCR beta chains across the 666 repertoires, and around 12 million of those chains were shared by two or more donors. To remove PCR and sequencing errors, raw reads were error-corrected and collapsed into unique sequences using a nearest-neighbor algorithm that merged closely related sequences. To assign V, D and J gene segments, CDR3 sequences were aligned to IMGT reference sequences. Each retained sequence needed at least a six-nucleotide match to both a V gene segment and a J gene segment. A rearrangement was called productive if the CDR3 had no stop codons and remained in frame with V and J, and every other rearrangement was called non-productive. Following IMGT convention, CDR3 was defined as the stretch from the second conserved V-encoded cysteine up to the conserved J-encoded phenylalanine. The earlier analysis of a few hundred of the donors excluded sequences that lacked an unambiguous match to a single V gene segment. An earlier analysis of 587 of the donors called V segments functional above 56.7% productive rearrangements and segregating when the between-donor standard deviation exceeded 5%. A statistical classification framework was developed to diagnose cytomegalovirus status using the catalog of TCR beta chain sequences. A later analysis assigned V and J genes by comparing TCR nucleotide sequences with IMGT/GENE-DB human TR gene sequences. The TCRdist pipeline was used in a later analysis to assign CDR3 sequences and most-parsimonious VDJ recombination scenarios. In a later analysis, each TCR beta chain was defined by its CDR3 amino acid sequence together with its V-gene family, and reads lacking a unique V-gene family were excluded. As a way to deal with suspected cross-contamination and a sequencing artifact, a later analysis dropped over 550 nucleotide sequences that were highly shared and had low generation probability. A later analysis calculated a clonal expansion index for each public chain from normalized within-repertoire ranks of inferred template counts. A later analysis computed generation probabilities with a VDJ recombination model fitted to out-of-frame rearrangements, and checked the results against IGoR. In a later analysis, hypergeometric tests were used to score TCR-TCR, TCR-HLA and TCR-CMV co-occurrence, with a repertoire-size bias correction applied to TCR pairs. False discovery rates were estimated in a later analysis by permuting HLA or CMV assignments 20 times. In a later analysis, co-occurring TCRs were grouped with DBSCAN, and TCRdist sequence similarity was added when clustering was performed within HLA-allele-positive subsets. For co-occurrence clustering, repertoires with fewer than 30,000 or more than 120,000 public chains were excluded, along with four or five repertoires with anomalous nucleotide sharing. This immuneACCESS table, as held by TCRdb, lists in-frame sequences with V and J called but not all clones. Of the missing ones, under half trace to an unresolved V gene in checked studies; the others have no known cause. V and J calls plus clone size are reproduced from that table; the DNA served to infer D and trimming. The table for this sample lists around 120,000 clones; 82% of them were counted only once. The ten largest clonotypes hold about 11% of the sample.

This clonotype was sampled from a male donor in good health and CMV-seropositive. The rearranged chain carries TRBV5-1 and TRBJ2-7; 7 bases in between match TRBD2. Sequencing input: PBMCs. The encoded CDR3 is CASSLEAGPYEQYF. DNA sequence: TGCGCCAGCAGCTTGGAAGCGGGACCCTACGAGCAGTACTTC. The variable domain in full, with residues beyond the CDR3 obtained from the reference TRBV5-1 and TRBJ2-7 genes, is KAGVTQTPRYLIKTRGQQVTLSCSPISGHRSVSWYQQTPGQGLQFLFEYFSETQRNKGNFPGRFSGRQFSNSRSEMNVSTLELGDSALYLCASSLEAGPYEQYFGPGTRLTVT.